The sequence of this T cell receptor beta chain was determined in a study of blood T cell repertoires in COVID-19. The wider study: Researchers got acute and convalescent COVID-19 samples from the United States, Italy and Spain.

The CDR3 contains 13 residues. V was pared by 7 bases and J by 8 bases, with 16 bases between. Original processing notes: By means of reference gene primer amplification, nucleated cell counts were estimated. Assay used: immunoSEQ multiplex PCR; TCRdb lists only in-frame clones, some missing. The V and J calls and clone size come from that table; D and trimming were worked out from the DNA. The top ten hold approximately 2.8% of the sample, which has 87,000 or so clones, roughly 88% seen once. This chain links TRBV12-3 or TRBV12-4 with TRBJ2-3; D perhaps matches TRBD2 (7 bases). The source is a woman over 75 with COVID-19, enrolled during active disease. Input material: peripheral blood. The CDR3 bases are TGTGCCAGCACTAGGGGGAGGGCCGGTACGCAGTATTTT. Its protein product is CASTRGRAGTQYF.